Below, one TCR beta chain is given with its context. Its antigen is undetermined. This record comes from a study of T cells after yellow fever vaccination. Study-wide results and limits: Researchers noted that a small share of clonotypes showed up in both CD4 and CD8 compartments. Reappearance after the booster was seen for most primary-vaccination clones, at 95% to 98% CD4 and 75% to 90% CD8.

TCR cDNA, made by 5'RACE template switching, carried an added universal primer site and UMIs. Via MiXCR, TCRdb re-called the 5' RACE reads, giving one row per CDR3 protein. In the table there are 180,000 or so distinct CDR3 sequences, about 10% of which are singletons. The CDR3 loop spans 16 amino acids. V lost 5 bases, J lost 0 bases, and 13 bases lay in between. The chain joins TRBV12-3 or TRBV12-4 to TRBJ2-2; D is perhaps TRBD2 (6 bases). This sample comprised CD8+ T cells sorted from PBMCs, obtained 15 days after the yellow fever booster vaccination. This clonotype was obtained from a man younger than 30 who received the YFV17D yellow fever vaccine. The CDR3, as DNA: TGTGCCAGCAGTCCCACTAGGGAGGCGAACACCGGGGAGCTGTTTTTT. The encoded protein is CASSPTREANTGELFF.